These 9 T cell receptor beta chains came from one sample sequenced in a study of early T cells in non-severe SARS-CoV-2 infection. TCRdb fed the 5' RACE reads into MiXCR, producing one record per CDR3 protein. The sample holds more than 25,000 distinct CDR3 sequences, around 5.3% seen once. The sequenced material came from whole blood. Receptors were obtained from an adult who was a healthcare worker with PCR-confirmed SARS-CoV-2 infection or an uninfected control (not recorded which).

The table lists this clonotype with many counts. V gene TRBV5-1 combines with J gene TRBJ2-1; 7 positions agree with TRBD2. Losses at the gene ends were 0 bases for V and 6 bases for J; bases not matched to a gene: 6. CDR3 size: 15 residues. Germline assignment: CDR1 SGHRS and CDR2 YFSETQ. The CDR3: CASSLGGGGFNEQFF. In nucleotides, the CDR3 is TGCGCCAGCAGCTTGGGTGGCGGGGGTTTCAATGAGCAGTTCTTC.

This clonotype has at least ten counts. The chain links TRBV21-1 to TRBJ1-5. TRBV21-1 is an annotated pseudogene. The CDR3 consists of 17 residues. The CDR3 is CASSPKKGSRSNQPQHF. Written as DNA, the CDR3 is TGTGCCAGCAGCCCAAAGAAGGGCAGTCGCAGCAATCAGCCCCAGCATTTT.

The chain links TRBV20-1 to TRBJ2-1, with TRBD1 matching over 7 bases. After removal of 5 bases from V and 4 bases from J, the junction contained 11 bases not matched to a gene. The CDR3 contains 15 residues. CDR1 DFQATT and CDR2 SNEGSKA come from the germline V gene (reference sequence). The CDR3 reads CSAYSRDSSYNEQFF. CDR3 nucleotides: TGCAGTGCTTATTCCCGGGACAGTTCTTACAATGAGCAGTTCTTC.

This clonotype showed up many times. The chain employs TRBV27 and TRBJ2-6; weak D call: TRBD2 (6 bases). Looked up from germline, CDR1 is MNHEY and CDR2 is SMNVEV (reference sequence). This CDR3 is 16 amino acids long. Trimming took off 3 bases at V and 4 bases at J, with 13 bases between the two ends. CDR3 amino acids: CASSFIGGAGANVLTF. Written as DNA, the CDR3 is TGTGCCAGCAGTTTTATCGGAGGGGCCGGGGCCAACGTCCTGACTTTC.

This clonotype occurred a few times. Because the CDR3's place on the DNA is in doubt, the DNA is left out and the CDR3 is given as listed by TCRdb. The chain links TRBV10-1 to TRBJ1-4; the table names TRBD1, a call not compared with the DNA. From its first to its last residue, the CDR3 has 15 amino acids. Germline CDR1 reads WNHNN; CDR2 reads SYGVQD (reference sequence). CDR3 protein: CASSDRAQLMKNCFF.

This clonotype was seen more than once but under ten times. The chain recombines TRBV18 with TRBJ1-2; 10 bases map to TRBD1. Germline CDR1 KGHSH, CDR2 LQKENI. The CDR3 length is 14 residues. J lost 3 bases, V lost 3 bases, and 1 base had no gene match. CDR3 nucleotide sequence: TGTGCCAGCTCACCCGGGACAGGGGACTATGGCTACACCTTC. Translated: CASSPGTGDYGYTF.

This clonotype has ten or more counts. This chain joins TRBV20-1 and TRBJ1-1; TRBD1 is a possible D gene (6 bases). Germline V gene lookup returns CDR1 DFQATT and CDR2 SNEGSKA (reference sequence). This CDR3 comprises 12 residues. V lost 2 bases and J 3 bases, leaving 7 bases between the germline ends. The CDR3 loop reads CSARSGDTEAFF. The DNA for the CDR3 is TGCAGTGCTAGATCAGGGGACACTGAAGCTTTCTTT.

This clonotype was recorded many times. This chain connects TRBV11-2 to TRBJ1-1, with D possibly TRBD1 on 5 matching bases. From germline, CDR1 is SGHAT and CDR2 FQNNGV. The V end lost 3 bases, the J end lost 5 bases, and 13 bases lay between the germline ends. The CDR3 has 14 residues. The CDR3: CASSFAGRGTEAFF. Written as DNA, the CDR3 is TGTGCCAGCAGCTTTGCCGGCCGGGGGACTGAAGCTTTCTTT.

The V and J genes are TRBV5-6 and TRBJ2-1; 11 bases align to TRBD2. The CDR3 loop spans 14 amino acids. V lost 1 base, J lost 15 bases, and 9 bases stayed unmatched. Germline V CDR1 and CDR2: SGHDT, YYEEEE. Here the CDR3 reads CASSLLAGGRYGFF. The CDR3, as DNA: TGTGCCAGCAGCTTGTTAGCGGGAGGGCGTTATGGGTTCTTC. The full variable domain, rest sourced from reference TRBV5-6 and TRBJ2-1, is DAGVTQSPTHLIKTRGQQVTLRCSPKSGHDTVSWYQQALGQGPQFIFQYYEEEERQRGNFPDRFSGHQFPNYSSELNVNALLLGDSALYLCASSLLAGGRYGFFGPGTRLTVL.